Listed here are 2 T cell receptor beta chains from one sample, sequenced in a study of blood T cell repertoires in COVID-19. Profiling relied on immunoSEQ multiplex PCR, and the TCRdb table lists in-frame clones only, not all of them. The sample lists 150,000 to 200,000 clones; roughly 78% were seen once. Sequencing was carried out using peripheral blood. The receptors derive from a woman of 80 years or more with active or convalescent COVID-19.

The chain joins TRBV7-2 to TRBJ1-6, with 9 positions matching TRBD1. V gave up 1 base and J gave up 9 bases; unmatched junction bases: 4. Germline CDR1 reads SGHTA; CDR2 reads FQGNSA. The CDR3 has 15 amino acids. CDR3 nucleotide sequence: TGTGCCAGCAGCTTAGGGGGACAGGGAATTTCACCCCTCCACTTT. It codes for CASSLGGQGISPLHF. The full variable domain, with the rest looked up from reference TRBV7-2 and TRBJ1-6, is GAGVSQSPSNKVTEKGKDVELRCDPISGHTALYWYRQSLGQGLEFLIYFQGNSAPDKSGLPSDRFSAERTGGSVSTLTIQRTQQEDSAVYLCASSLGGQGISPLHFGNGTRLTVT.

This clone was observed a handful of times. The rearrangement uses TRBV28 and TRBJ1-2, with unresolved D. CDR1 and CDR2 (germline): MDHEN, SYDVKM. The ends were cut back, 2 bases at V and 4 bases at J, with 11 bases in the middle. The CDR3 runs 14 residues. The CDR3 reads CASSLRQAFYGYTF. CDR3 sequence (DNA): TGTGCCAGCAGTTTAAGGCAGGCGTTCTATGGCTACACCTTC.